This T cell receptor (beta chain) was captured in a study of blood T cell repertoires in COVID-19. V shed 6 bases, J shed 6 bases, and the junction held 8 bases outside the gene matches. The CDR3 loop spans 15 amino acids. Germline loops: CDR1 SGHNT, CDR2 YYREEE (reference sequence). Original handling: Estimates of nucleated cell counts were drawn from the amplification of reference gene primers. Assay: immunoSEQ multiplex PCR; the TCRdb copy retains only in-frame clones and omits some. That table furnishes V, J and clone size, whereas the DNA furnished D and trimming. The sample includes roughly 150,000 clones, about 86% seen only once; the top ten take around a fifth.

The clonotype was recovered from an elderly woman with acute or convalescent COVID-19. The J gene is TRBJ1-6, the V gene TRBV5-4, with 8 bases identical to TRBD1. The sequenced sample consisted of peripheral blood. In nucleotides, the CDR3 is TGTGCCAGCACCTCAACAGGGGGGATTAATTCACCCCTCCACTTT. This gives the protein CASTSTGGINSPLHF.